These 25 T cell receptor beta chains came from one sample sequenced in a study of cytomegalovirus exposure and HLA in healthy donors. Use of 60 Vbeta and 13 Jbeta primers characterized the PCR. Sequencing was performed with immunoSEQ multiplex PCR; in TCRdb, only in-frame clones are kept and a portion is missing. The sample spans some 120,000 clones; the ten largest clones claim 2.5% to 3%. Source material: PBMCs. These receptors were obtained from a young man in good health and CMV-seronegative.

The chain carries TRBV7-9 and TRBJ2-2; no definite D call. Looked up from germline, CDR1 is SEHNR and CDR2 is FQNEAQ (reference sequence). V lost 5 bases to trimming and J lost 8 bases, with 15 bases between them. There are 14 residues in the CDR3. CDR3 loop: CASSNPPFGGELFF. For the CDR3, the DNA is TGTGCCAGCAGCAACCCCCCCTTCGGTGGGGAGCTGTTTTTT.

V and J are TRBV10-3 and TRBJ2-6, with a possible D match to TRBD1 (7 bases). CDR3 length: 16 residues. Germline assignment: CDR1 ENHRY and CDR2 SYGVKD. Trimming pared 6 bases from V and 2 bases from J, leaving 14 bases between. CDR3 nucleotides: TGTGCCATCAGGCAGGGGGGTCGGACTGGGGCCAACGTCCTGACTTTC. It specifies CAIRQGGRTGANVLTF.

The rearrangement joins TRBV29-1 to TRBJ2-7; D perhaps matches TRBD2 (5 bases). V lost 7 bases and J 4 bases, leaving 17 bases between the germline ends. In germline, CDR1 is SQVTM, CDR2 ANQGSEA. This CDR3 contains 13 residues. In DNA, the CDR3 is TGCAGCGCCTTGGACTGGTCGGGGTACGAGCAGTACTTC. It translates to CSALDWSGYEQYF.

CDR3 sequence: CASSPGTGGVLNEKLFF. The CDR3 region has the DNA TGCGCCAGCAGCCCAGGGACAGGGGGCGTCCTCAATGAAAAACTGTTTTTT. The chain is built from TRBV5-1 and TRBJ1-4, with 12 nucleotides matching TRBD1. CDR3 length: 17 residues. Germline loops: CDR1 SGHRS, CDR2 YFSETQ. Trimming at V came to 4 bases and at J to 5 bases, leaving 9 bases not matched to a gene. Full variable domain (missing parts from reference TRBV5-1 and TRBJ1-4): KAGVTQTPRYLIKTRGQQVTLSCSPISGHRSVSWYQQTPGQGLQFLFEYFSETQRNKGNFPGRFSGRQFSNSRSEMNVSTLELGDSALYLCASSPGTGGVLNEKLFFGSGTQLSVL.

The chain employs TRBV10-1 and TRBJ2-3; 8 nucleotides agree with TRBD2. Germline V lookup: CDR1 WNHNN, CDR2 SYGVQD (reference sequence). The CDR3 length is 16 residues. The junction had 9 bases not matched to a gene; V was cut back by 3 bases and J by 4 bases. CDR3: CASSDPLAGFSDTQYF. The CDR3, as DNA: TGCGCCAGCAGTGACCCCCTAGCGGGTTTCTCAGATACGCAGTATTTT.

The chain joins TRBV6-1 to TRBJ1-2; no clear D. CDR1 and CDR2 (germline): MNHNS, SASEGT. The CDR3 covers 15 residues. V lost 6 bases and J 0 bases, leaving 14 bases between the germline ends. CDR3: CASRHPNGANYGYTF. CDR3 bases: TGTGCCAGCAGACATCCTAACGGAGCTAACTATGGCTACACCTTC.

The V call is TRBV2, the J call TRBJ2-5; no clear D. The germline gives CDR1 SNHLY, CDR2 FYNNEI. V was shortened by 6 bases and J by 5 bases, with 22 bases between the two germline ends. The CDR3 loop spans 16 amino acids. The CDR3 DNA reads TGTGCCAGCAGAAACATTTTATCCCGGGTTTTGGAGACCCAGTACTTC. It encodes CASRNILSRVLETQYF.

The genes are TRBV7-8 and TRBJ2-7, with 9 bases lining up with TRBD1. The CDR3 covers 22 residues. CDR1 and CDR2 from the germline V gene are SGHVS and FQNEAQ. The ends lost 0 bases at V and 1 base at J; junction bases unmatched: 22. Here the CDR3 DNA reads TGTGCCAGCAGCTTAGCGCGGATCTTTCCCGGACAGGGGCAGGGGAGATCCTACGAGCAGTACTTC. This translates into CASSLARIFPGQGQGRSYEQYF. Full variable domain (outside the CDR3, taken from reference TRBV7-8 and TRBJ2-7): GAGVSQSPRYKVAKRGQDVALRCDPISGHVSLFWYQQALGQGPEFLTYFQNEAQLDKSGLPSDRFFAERPEGSVSTLKIQRTQQEDSAVYLCASSLARIFPGQGQGRSYEQYFGPGTRLTVT.

The V call is TRBV27, the J call TRBJ1-5, with 8 bases matching TRBD1. The CDR3 extends over 15 amino acids. With 7 bases clipped from V and 4 bases from J, the junction kept 9 bases outside the gene matches. Germline CDR1 is MNHEY and CDR2 is SMNVEV (reference sequence). The CDR3 coding sequence is TGTGCCAGCAATCCTCAGGGGGCAGCAAATCAGCCCCAGCATTTT. It is translated as CASNPQGAANQPQHF.

The chain combines TRBV5-5 with TRBJ2-5, with 7 bases identical to TRBD2. Germline V lookup: CDR1 SGHKS, CDR2 YYEKEE (reference sequence). The CDR3 sequence is 13 residues long. V dropped 6 bases and J dropped 5; count of bases not matched to a gene: 7. CDR3: CASTLAGGETQYF. The CDR3 region has the DNA TGTGCCAGCACCCTTGCCGGGGGGGAGACCCAGTACTTC.

The rearrangement joins TRBV9 to TRBJ2-1; TRBD2 aligns across 11 bases. The germline V gene has CDR1 SGDLS and CDR2 YYNGEE. This CDR3 comprises 16 residues. V dropped 1 base and J dropped 2; count of bases not matched to a gene: 2. In DNA, the CDR3 is TGTGCCAGCAGCGTATCTAGCGGGAGGCCCTACAATGAGCAGTTCTTC. This encodes CASSVSSGRPYNEQFF.

The rearrangement joins TRBV11-2 to TRBJ1-1, with D uncertain. The CDR3 length is 14 residues. V dropped 3 bases and J dropped 0 bases, with 8 bases sitting between them. Germline V gene sequence: CDR1 SGHAT, CDR2 FQNNGV. The CDR3: CASSFRRLNTEAFF. As DNA, the CDR3 is TGTGCCAGCAGCTTTCGCAGGTTGAACACTGAAGCTTTCTTT.

The chain recombines TRBV28 with TRBJ1-1, with D tentatively TRBD1 (5 bases). Trimming shortened V by 5 bases and J by 7 bases, and 8 bases separated the two germline ends. CDR3 length equals 11 residues. Germline V gene sequence: CDR1 MDHEN, CDR2 SYDVKM. The CDR3 sequence: CASSMQGEAFF. The CDR3 DNA reads as TGTGCCAGCAGTATGCAGGGTGAAGCTTTCTTT. Using reference TRBV28 and TRBJ1-1 for the parts outside the CDR3, the full variable domain is DVKVTQSSRYLVKRTGEKVFLECVQDMDHENMFWYRQDPGLGLRLIYFSYDVKMKEKGDIPEGYSVSREKKERFSLILESASTNQTSMYLCASSMQGEAFFGQGTRLTVV.

This rearrangement joins TRBV4-3 to TRBJ2-7; 10 positions agree with TRBD1. V shed 0 bases, J shed 6 bases, and the junction held 8 bases outside the gene matches. The CDR3 length is 16 residues. Germline V gives CDR1 LGHNA, CDR2 YSLEER. CDR3 protein: CASSQDRGTGDFEQYF. The CDR3 DNA reads as TGCGCCAGCAGCCAAGATAGGGGGACAGGGGATTTCGAGCAGTACTTC.

The chain employs TRBV6-6 and TRBJ2-5; D possibly corresponds to TRBD1 (6 bases). With 5 bases removed from V and 5 bases from J, the gap between germline ends came to 18 bases. The CDR3 is made up of 15 amino acids. Germline V gene lookup returns CDR1 MNHNY and CDR2 SVGAGI (reference sequence). Here the CDR3 reads CASSNPRTAQETQYF. CDR3 sequence (DNA): TGTGCCAGCAGTAACCCAAGGACAGCCCAGGAGACCCAGTACTTC.

The chain has TRBV5-1 and TRBJ2-7; 8 bases map to TRBD1. The CDR3 length is 13 residues. CDR1 is SGHRS and CDR2 is YFSETQ in the germline V gene. V was pared by 0 bases and J by 5 bases, with 1 base of the junction left unmatched. CDR3 in amino acids: CASSLGQGNEQYF. The CDR3 nucleotides read TGCGCCAGCAGCTTGGGACAGGGGAACGAGCAGTACTTC.

CDR3 region: CASSLTDREKNIQYF. CDR3 nucleotide sequence: TGTGCCAGCAGCTTGACGGACAGAGAAAAAAACATTCAGTACTTC. The rearrangement uses TRBV5-6 and TRBJ2-4, with D tentatively TRBD1 (6 bases). Looked up from germline, CDR1 is SGHDT and CDR2 is YYEEEE. The CDR3 spans 15 residues. Between the trimmed V and J ends, which lost 1 base and 4 bases, there was a span of 12 bases.

The chain couples TRBV14 to TRBJ2-7; 7 positions agree with TRBD1. V dropped 4 bases and J dropped 2; count of bases not matched to a gene: 11. CDR3 size: 16 residues. Looked up from germline, CDR1 is SGHDN and CDR2 is FVKESK. The CDR3 DNA sequence: TGTGCCAGCAGCCTCCCTGGACAGGTAGTAACCTACGAGCAGTACTTC. It translates to CASSLPGQVVTYEQYF.

V is TRBV5-1 and J is TRBJ2-6; D possibly corresponds to TRBD1 (6 bases). The germline CDR1 and CDR2 sequences are SGHRS and YFSETQ. The length of the CDR3 is 17 residues. V shed 6 bases and J shed 2 bases, with 18 bases lying between them. The CDR3 DNA sequence: TGCGCCAGCACGTGGGACAACCCTCTGGCTGGGGCCAACGTCCTGACTTTC. Protein product: CASTWDNPLAGANVLTF.

This chain uses TRBV25-1 with TRBJ2-7; D is ambiguous. Germline V CDR1 and CDR2: MGHDK, SYGVNS. With 4 bases removed from V and 1 base from J, the gap between germline ends came to 8 bases. The CDR3 loop spans 13 amino acids. The CDR3 reads CASSVGSSYEQYF. In nucleotides, the CDR3 is TGTGCCAGCAGTGTTGGCAGTTCCTACGAGCAGTACTTC.

The rearrangement uses TRBV28 and TRBJ2-3, with 10 positions matching TRBD2. The CDR3 contains 15 residues. Looked up from germline, CDR1 is MDHEN and CDR2 is SYDVKM. V gave up 6 bases and J gave up 4 bases; unmatched junction bases: 7. CDR3 nucleotide sequence: TGTGCCAGCAGCCCTCGTCTAGCGGGAGCAGATACGCAGTATTTT. It codes for CASSPRLAGADTQYF.

Here the CDR3 reads CASKQAGGTGNTIYF. The CDR3 DNA sequence: TGTGCCAGCAAACAGGCAGGTGGTACTGGAAACACCATATATTTT. The chain joins TRBV11-2 to TRBJ1-3, with D perhaps TRBD1 (5 bases). Germline V CDR1 and CDR2: SGHAT, FQNNGV. The V end was cut by 7 bases, the J end by 2 bases, with 15 bases between. The CDR3 covers 15 residues.

J is TRBJ1-2 and V is TRBV10-3; 7 bases fit TRBD1. Germline-derived CDR1 and CDR2 are ENHRY and SYGVKD. V trimming: 8 bases; J trimming: 4 bases; junction bases outside the gene matches: 4. The CDR3 length is 12 residues. The CDR3 sequence is CAIGTAFYGYTF. CDR3 coding DNA: TGTGCCATCGGGACAGCCTTCTATGGCTACACCTTC.

The chain combines TRBV27 with TRBJ2-1; 10 nucleotides match TRBD2. Per the germline V gene, CDR1 is MNHEY and CDR2 is SMNVEV (reference sequence). J lost 5 bases, V lost 4 bases, and 2 bases had no gene match. The length of the CDR3 is 14 residues. CDR3 sequence: CASSWLAGDNEQFF. In DNA, the CDR3 is TGTGCCAGCAGTTGGCTAGCGGGAGACAATGAGCAGTTCTTC.

The chain uses TRBV25-1 and TRBJ1-2; D possibly corresponds to TRBD1 (5 bases). The CDR3 loop spans 14 amino acids. Trimming shortened V by 3 bases and J by 7 bases, and 15 bases separated the two germline ends. Germline V lookup: CDR1 MGHDK, CDR2 SYGVNS. CDR3 protein: CASSDQGGEGGYTF. The CDR3 nucleotides read TGTGCCAGCAGTGATCAGGGAGGGGAGGGTGGCTACACCTTC.